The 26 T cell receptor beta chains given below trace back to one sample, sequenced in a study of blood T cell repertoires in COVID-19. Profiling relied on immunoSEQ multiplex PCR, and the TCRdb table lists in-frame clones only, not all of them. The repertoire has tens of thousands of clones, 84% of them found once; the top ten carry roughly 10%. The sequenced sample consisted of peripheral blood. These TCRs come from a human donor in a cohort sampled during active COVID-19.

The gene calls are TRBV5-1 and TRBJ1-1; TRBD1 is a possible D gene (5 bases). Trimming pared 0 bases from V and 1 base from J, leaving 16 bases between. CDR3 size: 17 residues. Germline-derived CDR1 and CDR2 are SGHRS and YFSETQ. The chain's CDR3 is CASSLEYGQGTNTEAFF. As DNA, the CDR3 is TGCGCCAGCAGCTTGGAGTATGGGCAGGGCACGAACACTGAAGCTTTCTTT.

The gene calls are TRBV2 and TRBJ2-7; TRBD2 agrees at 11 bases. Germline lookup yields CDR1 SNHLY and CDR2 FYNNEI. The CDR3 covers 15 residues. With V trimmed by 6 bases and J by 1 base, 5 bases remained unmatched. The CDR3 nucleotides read TGTGCCAGCAGCGTAGCGGGGGGGACGTCCTACGAGCAGTACTTC. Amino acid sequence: CASSVAGGTSYEQYF. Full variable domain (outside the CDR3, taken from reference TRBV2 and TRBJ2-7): EPEVTQTPSHQVTQMGQEVILRCVPISNHLYFYWYRQILGQKVEFLVSFYNNEISEKSEIFDDQFSVERPDGSNFTLKIRSTKLEDSAMYFCASSVAGGTSYEQYFGPGTRLTVT.

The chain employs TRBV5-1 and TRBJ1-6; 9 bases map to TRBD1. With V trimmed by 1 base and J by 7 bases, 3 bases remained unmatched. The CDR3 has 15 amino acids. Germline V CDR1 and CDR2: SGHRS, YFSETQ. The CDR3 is CASSLNGQGNSPLHF. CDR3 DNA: TGCGCCAGCAGCTTGAACGGACAGGGGAATTCACCCCTCCACTTT.

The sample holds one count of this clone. DNA for the CDR3: TGTGCCATCAGTGACGCTAGCGGGAGTGGGTATGAGCAGTTCTTC. Its translation is CAISDASGSGYEQFF. The rearrangement uses TRBV10-3 and TRBJ2-1, with 10 bases identical to TRBD2. Per the germline V gene, CDR1 is ENHRY and CDR2 is SYGVKD. The CDR3 sequence is 15 residues long. V dropped 3 bases and J dropped 8; count of bases not matched to a gene: 7.

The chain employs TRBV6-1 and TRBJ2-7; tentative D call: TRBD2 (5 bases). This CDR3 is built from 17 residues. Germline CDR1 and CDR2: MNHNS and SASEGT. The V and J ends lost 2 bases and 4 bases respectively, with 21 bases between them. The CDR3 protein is CASSESAVGSTRYEQYF. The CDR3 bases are TGTGCCAGCAGTGAATCGGCTGTTGGGAGCACCAGATACGAGCAGTACTTC.

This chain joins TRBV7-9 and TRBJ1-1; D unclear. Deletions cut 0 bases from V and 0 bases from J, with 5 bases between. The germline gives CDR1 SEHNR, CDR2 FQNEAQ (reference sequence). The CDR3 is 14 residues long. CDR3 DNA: TGTGCCAGCAGCTTAGCCCAAATGAACACTGAAGCTTTCTTT. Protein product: CASSLAQMNTEAFF.

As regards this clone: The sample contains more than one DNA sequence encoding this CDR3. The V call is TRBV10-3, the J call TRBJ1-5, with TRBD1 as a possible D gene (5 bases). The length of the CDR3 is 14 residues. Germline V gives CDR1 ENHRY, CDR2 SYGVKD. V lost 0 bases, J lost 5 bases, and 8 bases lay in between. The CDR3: CAISESGGDQPQHF. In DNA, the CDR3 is TGTGCCATCAGTGAGTCTGGGGGGGATCAGCCCCAGCATTTT.

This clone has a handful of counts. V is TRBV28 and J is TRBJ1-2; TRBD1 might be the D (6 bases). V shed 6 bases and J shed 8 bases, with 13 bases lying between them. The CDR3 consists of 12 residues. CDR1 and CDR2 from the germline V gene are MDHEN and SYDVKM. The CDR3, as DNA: TGTGCCAGCAGACGGACAGAGGTCGGCTACACCTTC. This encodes CASRRTEVGYTF.

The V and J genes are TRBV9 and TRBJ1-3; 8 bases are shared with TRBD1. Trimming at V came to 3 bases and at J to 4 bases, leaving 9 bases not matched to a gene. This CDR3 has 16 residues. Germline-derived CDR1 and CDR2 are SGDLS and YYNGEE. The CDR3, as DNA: TGTGCCAGCAGCGCCCGAGGGACAGGCAACGGAAACACCATATATTTT. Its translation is CASSARGTGNGNTIYF.

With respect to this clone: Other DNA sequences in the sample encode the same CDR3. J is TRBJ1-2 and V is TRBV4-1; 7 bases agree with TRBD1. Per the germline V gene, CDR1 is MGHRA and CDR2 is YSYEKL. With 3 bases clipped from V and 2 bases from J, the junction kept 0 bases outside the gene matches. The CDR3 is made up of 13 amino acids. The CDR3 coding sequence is TGCGCCAGCAGCCAGACAGGGAACTATGGCTACACCTTC. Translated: CASSQTGNYGYTF.

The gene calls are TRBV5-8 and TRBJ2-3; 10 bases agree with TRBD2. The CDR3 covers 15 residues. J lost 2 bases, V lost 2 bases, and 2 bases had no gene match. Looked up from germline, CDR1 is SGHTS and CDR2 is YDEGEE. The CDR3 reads CASSFGTSATDTQYF. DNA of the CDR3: TGTGCCAGCAGCTTCGGGACTAGCGCCACAGATACGCAGTATTTT.

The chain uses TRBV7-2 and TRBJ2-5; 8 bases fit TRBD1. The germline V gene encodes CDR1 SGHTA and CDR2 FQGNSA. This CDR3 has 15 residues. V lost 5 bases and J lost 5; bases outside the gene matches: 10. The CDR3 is CASSTGTRGLETQYF. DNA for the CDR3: TGTGCCAGCAGCACCGGGACCAGGGGGCTGGAGACCCAGTACTTC.

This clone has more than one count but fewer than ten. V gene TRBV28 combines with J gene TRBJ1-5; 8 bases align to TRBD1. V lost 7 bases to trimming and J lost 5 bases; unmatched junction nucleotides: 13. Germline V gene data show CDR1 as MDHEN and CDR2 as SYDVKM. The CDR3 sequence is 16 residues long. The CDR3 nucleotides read TGTGCCAGCACCCTGGTCGGACAGGGCTGGGATCAGCCCCAGCATTTT. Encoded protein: CASTLVGQGWDQPQHF.

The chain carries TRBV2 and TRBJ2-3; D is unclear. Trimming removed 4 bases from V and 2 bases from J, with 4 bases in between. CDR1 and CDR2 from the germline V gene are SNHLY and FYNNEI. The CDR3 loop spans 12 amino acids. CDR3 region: CASSVNTDTQYF. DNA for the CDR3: TGTGCCAGCAGTGTAAACACAGATACGCAGTATTTT.

CDR3 DNA sequence: TGTGCCAGCAGCCAAGATAATAGGGGGACAGCCGAGCAGTACTTC. Translated: CASSQDNRGTAEQYF. The chain combines TRBV3-1 (or the pseudogene TRBV3-2) with TRBJ2-7; TRBD1 matches 7 bases. CDR3 length equals 15 residues. The germline gives CDR1 LGHDT, CDR2 YNNKEL (reference sequence). V dropped 0 bases and J dropped 6; count of bases not matched to a gene: 8.

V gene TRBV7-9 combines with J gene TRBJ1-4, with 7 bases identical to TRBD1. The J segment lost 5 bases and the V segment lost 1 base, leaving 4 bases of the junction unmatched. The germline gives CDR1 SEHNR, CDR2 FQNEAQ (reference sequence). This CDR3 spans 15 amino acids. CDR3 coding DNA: TGTGCCAGCAGCTTAGAGGGGACAGTGAATGAAAAACTGTTTTTT. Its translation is CASSLEGTVNEKLFF.

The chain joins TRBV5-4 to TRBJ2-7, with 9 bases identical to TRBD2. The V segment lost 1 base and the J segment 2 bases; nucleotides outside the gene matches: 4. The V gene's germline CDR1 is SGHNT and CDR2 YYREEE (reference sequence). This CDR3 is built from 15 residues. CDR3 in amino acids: CASSLRGGRAYEQYF. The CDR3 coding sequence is TGTGCCAGCAGCTTGCGGGGCGGGAGGGCCTACGAGCAGTACTTC.

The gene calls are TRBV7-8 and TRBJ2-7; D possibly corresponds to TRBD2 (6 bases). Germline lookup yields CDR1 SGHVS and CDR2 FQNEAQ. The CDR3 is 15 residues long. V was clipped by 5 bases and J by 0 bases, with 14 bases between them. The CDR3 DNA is TGTGCCAGCAGCCTAGGTGGGGGGATCTCCTACGAGCAGTACTTC. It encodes CASSLGGGISYEQYF.

The CDR3 nucleotides read TGCGCCAGCAGCGTGGGACAGGGGTCGAATACGCAGTATTTT. It is translated as CASSVGQGSNTQYF. The chain employs TRBV5-1 and TRBJ2-3; 10 positions agree with TRBD1. The CDR3 consists of 14 residues. Germline V gives CDR1 SGHRS, CDR2 YFSETQ. Trimming cost V 4 bases and J 7 bases; bases outside gene matches: 6.

The CDR3 here is CASSLGGAEHYGYTF. The CDR3 DNA follows: TGCGCCAGCAGCTTGGGGGGCGCAGAGCACTATGGCTACACCTTC. The V call is TRBV5-1, the J call TRBJ1-2, with D possibly matching TRBD1 (5 bases). V was shortened by 0 bases and J by 3 bases, with 12 bases between the two germline ends. The CDR3 is 15 residues long. Per germline, CDR1 SGHRS and CDR2 YFSETQ.

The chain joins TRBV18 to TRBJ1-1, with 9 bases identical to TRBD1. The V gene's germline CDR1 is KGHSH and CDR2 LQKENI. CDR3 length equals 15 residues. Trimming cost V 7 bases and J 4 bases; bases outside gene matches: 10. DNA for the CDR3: TGTGCCAGCTTAGGGACAGGGCCAATTGGCACTGAAGCTTTCTTT. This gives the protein CASLGTGPIGTEAFF.

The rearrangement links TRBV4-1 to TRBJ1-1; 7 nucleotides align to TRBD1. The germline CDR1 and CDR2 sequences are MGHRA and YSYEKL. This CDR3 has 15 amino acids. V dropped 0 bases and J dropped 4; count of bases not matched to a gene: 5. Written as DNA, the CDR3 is TGCGCCAGCAGCCAAGATGGAGGGGGCTTCACTGAAGCTTTCTTT. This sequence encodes CASSQDGGGFTEAFF.

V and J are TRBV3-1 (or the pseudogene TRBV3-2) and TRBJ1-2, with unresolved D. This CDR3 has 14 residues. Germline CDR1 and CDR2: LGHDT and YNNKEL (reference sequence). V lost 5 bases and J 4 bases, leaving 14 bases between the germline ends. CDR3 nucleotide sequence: TGTGCCAGCAGCTTCCGGACGGGGAGCTATGGCTACACCTTC. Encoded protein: CASSFRTGSYGYTF.

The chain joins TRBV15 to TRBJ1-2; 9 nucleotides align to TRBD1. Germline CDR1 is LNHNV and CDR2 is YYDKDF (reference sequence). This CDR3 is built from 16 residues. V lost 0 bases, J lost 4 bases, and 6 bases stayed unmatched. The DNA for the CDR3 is TGTGCCACCAGCAGAGAAGGGGACAGGGCGGGCTATGGCTACACCTTC. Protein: CATSREGDRAGYGYTF.

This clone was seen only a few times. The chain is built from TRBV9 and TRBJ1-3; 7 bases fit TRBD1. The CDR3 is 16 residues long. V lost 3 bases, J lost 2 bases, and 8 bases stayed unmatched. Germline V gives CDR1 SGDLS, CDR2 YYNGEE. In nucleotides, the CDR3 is TGTGCCAGCAGCGAGGAACGACAGGGACCTGGAAACACCATATATTTT. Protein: CASSEERQGPGNTIYF.

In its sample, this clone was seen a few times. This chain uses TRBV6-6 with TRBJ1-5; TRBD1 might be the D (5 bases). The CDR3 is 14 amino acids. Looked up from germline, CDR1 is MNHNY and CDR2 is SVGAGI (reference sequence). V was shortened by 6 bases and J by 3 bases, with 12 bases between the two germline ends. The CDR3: CASSSGQSNQPQHF. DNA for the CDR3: TGTGCCAGCAGCTCCGGACAATCCAATCAGCCCCAGCATTTT.